This T cell receptor (beta chain) was captured by sequencing in a study of OX40 agonist ivuxolimab in advanced cancers. Background for the entire study: Ivuxolimab was a fully human IgG2 agonistic monoclonal antibody targeting the costimulatory receptor OX40 (CD134). The dose-escalation cohort was 80% to 90% male with a mean age of approximately 59 years, ranging from roughly 20 to 80. Of the approximately 50 patients in dose escalation, around 20 had hepatocellular carcinoma, around 15 had melanoma, 9 had renal cell carcinoma and 9 had head and neck cancer. Intravenous ivuxolimab was administered to patients every 2 weeks at six dose levels: 0.01, 0.1, 0.3, 1.5, 3 and 10 mg/kg. Patients were allowed to have had prior anti-PD-1, anti-PD-L1 or anti-CTLA-4 therapy, and about 40% of the dose-escalation patients had been treated with checkpoint inhibitors. The purpose of peripheral TCRbeta sequencing was to test whether ivuxolimab changed TCR sequence diversity and led to clonal T-cell expansion. The paper describes the monotherapy dose-escalation part (N of about 52 patients) of the phase I trial of ivuxolimab. Three dose-escalation patients achieved partial responses, one with hepatocellular carcinoma and two with cutaneous melanoma.

Genomic DNA was extracted from sorted cells for sequencing of the TCRbeta CDR3 region. TCRbeta CDR3 regions were sequenced using the immunoSEQ Assay. In TCRdb, the immuneACCESS table is reduced to in-frame sequences with V and J assigned. These tables do not hold every clone; where another copy was compared, an unresolved V gene accounts for under half, and the others remain unexplained. The sample data list about 10,000 clones, and over 80% of these were observed just once. The ten biggest clones cover roughly 10% of the sample. Turning to this clone: The antigen this receptor binds is unknown. Base qualities are not recorded, but no much larger clone differs from it by a single base.

Patients with autoimmune disease history or receiving systemic immunosuppression were excluded from the trial. In every dose cohort, peripheral blood was drawn for TCR sequencing at baseline, cycle 4 day 1, and cycle 7 day 1. The samples were taken from a phase I, first-in-human, multicenter, open-label dose-escalation trial of ivuxolimab. Adults with locally advanced or metastatic melanoma, renal cell, hepatocellular, or head and neck squamous cell carcinoma were enrolled in the trial. Before TCR sequencing, CD4+ and CD8+ T cells were separately sorted from peripheral blood. V is reduced by 5 bases and J by 6 bases, leaving a spacing of 11 bases between them. CDR1 SEHNR and CDR2 FQNEAQ are derived from the germline V gene (reference sequence). The CDR3 contains 13 residues, cysteine and phenylalanine counted. The kept DNA is CDR3 alone, 39 bases in frame from the first base. The investigation overall reported the following: In the 0.1-3.0 mg/kg groups, partial responders had among the lowest normalized peripheral clonal expansion, particularly in CD8+ T cells. At doses from 0.1 to 3.0 mg/kg, clonal expansion was seen in both CD4+ and CD8+ blood T cells between baseline and week 6. Low levels of normalized T-cell clonal expansion were also seen in some patients who did not respond. Which antigens the clonally expanded peripheral T cells were specific for was not determined. After ivuxolimab, CD8+ T cells had more expanded clones than CD4+ T cells on average.

The source is an adult with an advanced solid tumor such as melanoma, head and neck, liver or kidney cancer. This receptor chain uses TRBV7-9 and TRBJ2-1; the D gene is perhaps TRBD1, from 5 matching bases. The material was CD4+ or CD8+ T cells sorted from blood, obtained in a trial of the OX40 agonist ivuxolimab. The CDR3 region has the sequence CASSPSGANEQFF. The DNA is TGTGCCAGCAGCCCTAGTGGGGCCAATGAGCAGTTCTTC.